The T cell receptor (beta chain) described here comes from a study of glioma-infiltrating T cells after dendritic cell vaccination. Study as a whole: Autologous tumor lysate was loaded overnight onto monocyte-derived dendritic cells grown less than 8 days with IL-4 and GM-CSF.

Amplification used 60 V beta primers and 13 J beta primers. TCRdb's table, derived via immunoSEQ multiplex PCR, lists solely in-frame clones and lacks some. Of almost 90,000 clones in the sample, 83% are singletons; the top ten hold 6% to 8%. Trimming removed 2 bases from V and 4 bases from J; junction bases left unmatched: 10. Germline V gene data show CDR1 as SGHRS and CDR2 as YFSETQ. The CDR3 is 16 residues long. Sample time point: after dendritic cell vaccination, including at tumor progression/relapse. PBMC were collected before vaccination, two weeks after the third vaccination, and at progression. About this clone: The antigen remains undetermined.

General study points: Survival was not directly related to TCR clonality in these patients.

This sequence joins TRBV5-1 and TRBJ2-3, with 7 bases matching TRBD2. This material consisted of blood, taken after dendritic cell vaccination. The TCR originated in a human donor with glioblastoma. CDR3 in amino acids: CASSFARTSKSDTQYF. DNA of the CDR3: TGCGCCAGCAGCTTTGCCCGGACTAGTAAATCAGATACGCAGTATTTT.